This T cell receptor beta chain was recorded in a study of identical twins. General study points: Reduced insertions were recorded for abundant cord blood beta clonotypes, with no such pattern in memory repertoires. Twins' surplus sharing was weaker for beta out-of-frame sequences.

Template switching (which added a universal primer site) was used, and cDNA carried unique molecular identifiers. TCRdb used MiXCR to reprocess the 5' RACE reads, holding one entry per CDR3 protein. Counted here are 1.5 million to 2 million distinct CDR3 sequences, less than 35% occurring once; the ten biggest clones make up less than 0.35%. This clonotype has ten or more counts. Its matching antigen is unknown. Healthy Caucasians made up all donors. The CDR3 is 15 amino acids. The V gene end was trimmed by 5 bases and the J gene end by 0 bases; junction bases not matched to a gene: 4. Per the germline V gene, CDR1 is PRHDT and CDR2 is FYEKMQ (reference sequence).

V is TRBV13 and J is TRBJ2-1, with 7 bases lining up with TRBD2. Sequencing was performed on cord blood. The TCR originated in a newborn girl in good health. This CDR3 reads CASSPSGNSYNEQFF. CDR3 in DNA: TGTGCCAGCAGCCCAAGCGGGAACTCCTACAATGAGCAGTTCTTC.